The sequence of this T cell receptor beta chain was determined in a study of blood T cell repertoires in COVID-19 (TCRdb year 2020). Study-wide context: Samples from collaborators originated in the United States, Italy and Spain and spanned both the acute and convalescent phases of COVID-19. Samples came from the ongoing ImmuneRACE study (first 160 participants) plus 1,254 subjects from 6 global collaborators. A de-identified subject ID, COVID-19 status, age in years and sex were almost always included in the sample metadata. A freely available public database, intended as a resource for researchers studying the immune response to SARS-CoV-2, is where the repertoires were released. Where HLA class I and class II types were available, the types were taken from metadata supplied by the sample provider, not from assay-based typing. The dataset comprised deeply sampled blood TCRbeta repertoires from subjects exposed to, actively infected with, or recovered from COVID-19. The material from the prospective study consisted of cDNA or gDNA derived from T cells, B-cell-depleted T cells, or PBMCs. Paper-wide results and their limitations: Clinical and demographic metadata were provided uncurated, with the amount varying by source and participant.

TCRbeta CDR3 regions were amplified from genomic DNA by means of the immunoSEQ Assay, a bias-controlled multiplex PCR. Concerning the study's data processing: Within the assay, amplification of reference gene primers was used to estimate how many nucleated cells each sample contained. To quantify the absolute abundance of each unique TCRbeta CDR3 rearrangement, sequence reads were collapsed and filtered. Productive Simpson clonality was computed per sample as the square root of Simpson's diversity index over productive rearrangements. In TCRdb, the immuneACCESS table is reduced to in-frame sequences with V and J assigned. These tables do not hold every clone; where another copy was compared, an unresolved V gene accounts for under half, and the others remain unexplained. V, J and clone size are taken as reported in that table, and D and trimming were inferred from the DNA itself. A total of 70,000 to 90,000 clones appear in this sample, around 79% of them only once. The ten largest clonotypes hold nearly 25% of the sample.

The collaborating institutions used their own protocols to collect whole blood in K2EDTA tubes. For TCRbeta analysis, collaborators shipped samples as frozen whole blood, isolated PBMCs, or DNA extracted from either of those sample types. In the case of this clone: The antigen it recognizes is unknown. Base qualities are not provided; no much larger clone lies one nucleotide away.

The germline V gene sets CDR1 to SQVTM and CDR2 to ANQGSEA. Trimmed from V: 5 bases; trimmed from J: 3 bases; junction bases lacking a gene match: 5. From cysteine to phenylalanine, the CDR3 is 14 amino acids long. Only the CDR3 part of the read is kept: 42 bases, read in frame from the first base. The chain is encoded by TRBV29-1 joined to TRBJ2-2, with TRBD2 identical over 8 junction bases. This receptor was taken from a human donor in a cohort sampled during active COVID-19. The specimen sequenced was peripheral blood. The nucleotide sequence reads TGCAGCGTTCGGCCGGGAGGGGACACCGGGGAGCTGTTTTTT. This is translated as CSVRPGGDTGELFF.